This TCR beta chain is from a study of T cells after yellow fever vaccination. Study-level findings and limits: The secondary response showed a weaker magnitude and a faster peak, day 5 versus 15.

Germline assignment: CDR1 MNHEY and CDR2 SMNVEV (reference sequence). The V and J ends lost 0 bases and 8 bases respectively, with 16 bases between them. The length of the CDR3 is 16 residues. Researchers made TCR cDNA using 5'RACE template switching, and this step added a universal primer site and UMIs. TCRdb re-analysed the 5' RACE reads in MiXCR, keeping a single row per CDR3 protein. The sample has 300,000 to 350,000 distinct CDR3 sequences; approximately 11% are singletons. A remark on this clonotype: The antigen remains undetermined.

The sample was CD4+ T cells sorted from PBMCs, taken 45 days after the yellow fever booster vaccination. This chain uses TRBV27 with TRBJ2-2, with D tentatively TRBD2 (5 bases). This clonotype originated in a man between 18 and 29 years old who received the YFV17D yellow fever vaccine. The chain's CDR3 is CASSLSLRDPLGELFF. CDR3 in DNA: TGTGCCAGCAGTTTATCGTTACGGGATCCCCTGGGGGAGCTGTTTTTT.